The clone carrying this T cell receptor beta chain has only one observation. Authors' methods: Reference gene primer amplification gave estimated nucleated cell counts. Method: immunoSEQ multiplex PCR; TCRdb's copy keeps in-frame clones and lacks some. That table furnishes V, J and clone size, whereas the DNA furnished D and trimming. In the table there are 45,000 to 60,000 clones, approximately 82% of which are singletons. This sample is part of a study of blood T cell repertoires in COVID-19. The overall study: The United States, Italy and Spain were the sources of the acute and convalescent COVID-19 samples. T cells, B-cell-depleted T cells, or PBMCs provided the cDNA or gDNA that served as material.

V was pared by 5 bases and J by 9 bases, with 5 bases of the junction left unmatched. The CDR3 has 14 residues. Looked up from germline, CDR1 is MNHEY and CDR2 is SMNVEV (reference sequence). Material: peripheral blood. This sequence was found in a woman of 80 years or more with acute or convalescent COVID-19. V is TRBV27 and J is TRBJ2-1; 12 bases map to TRBD2. CDR3: CASSPRTSGTEQFF. The DNA of the CDR3 is TGTGCCAGCAGTCCAAGGACTAGCGGGACTGAGCAGTTCTTC.